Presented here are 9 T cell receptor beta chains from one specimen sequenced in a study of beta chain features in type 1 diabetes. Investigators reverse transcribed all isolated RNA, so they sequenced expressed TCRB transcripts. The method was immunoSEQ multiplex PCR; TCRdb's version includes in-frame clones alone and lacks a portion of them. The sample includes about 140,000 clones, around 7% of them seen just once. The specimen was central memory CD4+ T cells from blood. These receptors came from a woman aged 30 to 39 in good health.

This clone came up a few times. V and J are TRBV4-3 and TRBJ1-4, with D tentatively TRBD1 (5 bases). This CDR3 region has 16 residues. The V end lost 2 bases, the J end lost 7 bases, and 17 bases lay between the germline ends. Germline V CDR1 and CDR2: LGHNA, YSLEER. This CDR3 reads CASSQSVGLGGEKLFF. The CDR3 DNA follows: TGCGCCAGCAGCCAATCTGTAGGTTTGGGGGGTGAAAAACTGTTTTTT.

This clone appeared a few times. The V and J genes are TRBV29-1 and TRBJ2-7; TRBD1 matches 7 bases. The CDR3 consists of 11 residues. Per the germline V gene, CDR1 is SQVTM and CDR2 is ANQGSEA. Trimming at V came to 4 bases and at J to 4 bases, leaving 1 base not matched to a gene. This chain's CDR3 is CSVATGYEQYF. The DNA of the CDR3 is TGCAGCGTTGCGACAGGGTACGAGCAGTACTTC.

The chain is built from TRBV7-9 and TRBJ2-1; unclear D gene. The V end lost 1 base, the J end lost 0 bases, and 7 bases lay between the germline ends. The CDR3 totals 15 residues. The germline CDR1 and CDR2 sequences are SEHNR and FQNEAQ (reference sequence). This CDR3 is CASSLEPSSYNEQFF. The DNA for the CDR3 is TGTGCCAGCAGCTTAGAACCGAGCTCCTACAATGAGCAGTTCTTC.

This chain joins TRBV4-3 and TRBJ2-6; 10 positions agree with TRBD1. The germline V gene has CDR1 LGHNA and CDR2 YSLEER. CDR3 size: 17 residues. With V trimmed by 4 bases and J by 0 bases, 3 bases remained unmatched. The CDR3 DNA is TGCGCCAGCAGCCGGGGGGACAGGGGCTCTGGGGCCAACGTCCTGACTTTC. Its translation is CASSRGDRGSGANVLTF.

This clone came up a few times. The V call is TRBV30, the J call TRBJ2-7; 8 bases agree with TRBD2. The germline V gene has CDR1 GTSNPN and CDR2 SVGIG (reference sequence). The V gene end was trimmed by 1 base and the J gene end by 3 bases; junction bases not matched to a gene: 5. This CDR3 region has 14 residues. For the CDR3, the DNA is TGTGCCTGGAGTGGAAGCGGGAGAGGCTACGAGCAGTACTTC. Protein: CAWSGSGRGYEQYF.

The CDR3 region has the DNA TGTGCCAGCAATCTCCGACGGGGGGGCAATGAGCAGTTCTTC. Translation gives CASNLRRGGNEQFF. V is TRBV27 and J is TRBJ2-1, with 8 bases lining up with TRBD2. Trimming removed 7 bases from V and 6 bases from J; junction bases left unmatched: 8. Germline-derived CDR1 and CDR2 are MNHEY and SMNVEV (reference sequence). This CDR3 spans 14 amino acids.

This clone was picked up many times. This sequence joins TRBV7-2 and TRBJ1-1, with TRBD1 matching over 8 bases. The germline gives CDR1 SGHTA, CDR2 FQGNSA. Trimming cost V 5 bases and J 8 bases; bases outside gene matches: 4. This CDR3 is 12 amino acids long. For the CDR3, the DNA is TGTGCCAGCAGCCCCGGGGACAGGGAAGCTTTCTTT. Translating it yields CASSPGDREAFF.

CDR3 DNA: TGTGCCAGCAGTTTAATCCAAGACAGTTATCAGCCCCAGCATTTT. Its translation is CASSLIQDSYQPQHF. The V and J genes are TRBV28 and TRBJ1-5, with D possibly being TRBD1 (5 bases). CDR3 length equals 15 residues. Per germline, CDR1 MDHEN and CDR2 SYDVKM. Trimming stripped 2 bases from V and 5 bases from J, with 13 bases between.

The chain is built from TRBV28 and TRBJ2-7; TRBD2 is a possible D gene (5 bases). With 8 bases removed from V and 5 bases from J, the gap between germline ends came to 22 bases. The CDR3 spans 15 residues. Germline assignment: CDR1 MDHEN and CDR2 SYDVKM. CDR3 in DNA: TGTGCCAGCGCCTCGGGCATTCAAGCGGCCCACGAGCAGTACTTC. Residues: CASASGIQAAHEQYF.